These 8 T cell receptor beta chains originate from one sample sequenced in a study of graft-versus-host responses after intestinal transplantation. These receptors have no known antigen. Sequencing used immunoSEQ multiplex PCR; TCRdb keeps in-frame clones, though not all of them. In the table there are 95,000 to 150,000 clones, just under 95% of which are singletons. The sample consisted of unstimulated CD4+ T cells sorted from spleen or lymph node cells, taken before intestinal transplant. These receptors were obtained from a human donor who received an intestinal transplant.

The V and J genes are TRBV10-1 and TRBJ2-1; D gene ambiguous. The CDR3 contains 14 residues. The V gene's germline CDR1 is WNHNN and CDR2 SYGVQD (reference sequence). V lost 3 bases and J lost 3, with 9 bases in between. The DNA for the CDR3 is TGCGCCAGCAGTGAAGGTAGCATCTACAATGAGCAGTTCTTC. It specifies CASSEGSIYNEQFF.

The chain couples TRBV10-3 to TRBJ1-5; no firm D call. CDR1 is ENHRY, CDR2 SYGVKD, per germline. The CDR3 extends over 15 amino acids. Trimming left V 11 bases short and J 0 bases short, with 17 bases between. CDR3 bases: TGTGCCTCCAAGCCGTCACAGTATAGCAATCAGCCCCAGCATTTT. Amino acids: CASKPSQYSNQPQHF.

The rearrangement joins TRBV7-2 to TRBJ2-1, with D unresolved. This CDR3 spans 15 amino acids. Trimming pared 3 bases from V and 5 bases from J, leaving 14 bases between. The germline gives CDR1 SGHTA, CDR2 FQGNSA. The CDR3: CASSFRLPRNNEQFF. Written as DNA, the CDR3 is TGTGCCAGCAGCTTCCGACTGCCCCGGAACAATGAGCAGTTCTTC.

The gene calls are TRBV5-1 and TRBJ2-7, with 7 bases fitting TRBD1. With 9 bases clipped from V and 0 bases from J, the junction kept 9 bases outside the gene matches. CDR1 SGHRS and CDR2 YFSETQ come from the germline V gene. CDR3 length: 14 residues. This CDR3 reads CATRPGQSSYEQYF. CDR3 nucleotides: TGCGCCACCAGACCGGGACAGAGCTCCTACGAGCAGTACTTC.

V usage is TRBV6-5 and J usage is TRBJ1-2; D uncertain. Germline-derived CDR1 and CDR2 are MNHEY and SVGAGI. This CDR3 contains 11 residues. V was cut by 2 bases and J by 4 bases, with 2 bases left in between. The CDR3 here is CASSYRYGYTF. DNA of the CDR3: TGTGCCAGCAGTTACCGCTATGGCTACACCTTC.

This chain connects TRBV18 to TRBJ1-5; no clear D gene. The CDR3 sequence is 13 residues long. Germline V CDR1 and CDR2: KGHSH, LQKENI. V dropped 3 bases and J dropped 5 bases, with 8 bases sitting between them. CDR3 residues: CASSPSPDQPQHF. CDR3 DNA: TGTGCCAGCTCACCCTCACCAGATCAGCCCCAGCATTTT.

This chain uses TRBV11-2 with TRBJ2-7, with 13 bases aligning to TRBD2. CDR1 and CDR2 from the germline V gene are SGHAT and FQNNGV. V shed 4 bases and J 4 bases; nucleotides not matched to a gene: 10. The CDR3 spans 17 residues. The CDR3 region has the DNA TGTGCCAGCAGCTCCGTCAGGACTAGCGGGAGAGGGTACGAGCAGTACTTC. Translation: CASSSVRTSGRGYEQYF.

This clone was observed a single time. The gene calls are TRBV19 and TRBJ2-1; D may match TRBD1 or TRBD2 (5 bases each). The CDR3 has 17 residues. Germline V gives CDR1 LNHDA, CDR2 SQIVND (reference sequence). V lost 3 bases and J 3 bases, leaving 18 bases between the germline ends. As DNA, the CDR3 is TGTGCCAGTAGTATTTCGGGACGCAACCCCGTCTACAATGAGCAGTTCTTC. Translated, it gives CASSISGRNPVYNEQFF.